This TCR beta chain was captured in a study of tissue T cells after allogeneic stem cell transplantation. TCRdb keeps only in-frame clones here, not all; method: immunoSEQ multiplex PCR. The table shows fewer than 3,000 clones, with under 75% occurring only once. General study points: Which tissue TCRs were alloreactive or antigen-specific was not determined. Some clones might be persisting host cells.

This clone was detected a few times. Its target is unknown. The gene names here belong to mouse. The read terminates 1 residue before the CDR3 end, so the remaining end is supplied by the germline J gene. J gave up 0 bases and V 3 bases, and 6 bases lay outside the gene matches. CDR1 NSQYPW and CDR2 LRSPGD come from the germline V gene (reference sequence). This CDR3 is built from 17 residues. The source material was gut tissue. The origin of this receptor is a female BALB/c mouse in good health. This mouse strain has H2-d as its MHC haplotype. This chain links TRBV1 with TRBJ2-3; 10 bases are shared with TRBD2. Partial CDR3 DNA: TGCACCTGCAGTGCCCTGGGACTGGGGTTTAGTGCAGAAACGCTGTAT. Translated, it gives CTCSALGLGFSAETLY. The complete CDR3 reads CTCSALGLGFSAETLYF.